A selection of T cell receptor beta chains follows, all from one sample in a study of T cell clonotyping in hematopoietic cell transplantation. Data came from immunoSEQ multiplex PCR; TCRdb stores just in-frame clones and leaves some out. The table records tens of thousands of clones, 94% of them present only once. Material: peripheral blood mononuclear cells. The receptors derive from a woman aged 50 to 60 in good health. Some clones in this sample may be carry-over from other donors' samples. Each CDR3 is given with its conserved first and last residue.

v_gene	j_gene	CDR3aa
TRBV7-3	TRBJ2-3	CASSLMTGGGPDTQYF
TRBV5-1	TRBJ2-3	CASRVGASSDTQYF
TRBV7-4	TRBJ1-2	CASRTGQGACCYTF
TRBV5-1	TRBJ1-2	CASRERWEGQGYTF
TRBV6-5	TRBJ2-2	CASSWTPGTGELFF
TRBV6-1	TRBJ2-3	CATLAGWYF
TRBV4-1	TRBJ1-5	CASSQDTPLGQGKMGNQPQHF
TRBV4-3	TRBJ2-7	CASSTQTGGYEQYF
TRBV7-2	TRBJ1-2	CASLLRGRGYTF
TRBV2	NA	CASGIVYEQYF
TRBV7-9	TRBJ2-5	CASSLLTGKETQYF
TRBV28	TRBJ1-1	CASAFGNTEAFF
TRBV5-1	TRBJ2-6	CASSLNQGANVLTF
TRBV11-2	TRBJ1-1	CASSSIRVGNTEAFF
TRBV5-1	TRBJ1-1	CASSLAQGNTEAFF
TRBV30	TRBJ1-5	CASLRPNRQGNNQPQHF
TRBV7-2	TRBJ1-4	CASSLRTNEKLFF
TRBV11-2	TRBJ2-7	CASSSGTIFYEQYF
TRBV19	TRBJ2-2	CASSIVSVTGELFF
TRBV11-2	TRBJ2-5	CASSFGSQETQYF
TRBV5-1	TRBJ1-1	CASSLDRNTEAFF
TRBV7-3	TRBJ2-2	CASSDSGSSGSGELFF
TRBV6-5	TRBJ1-6	CASSRRGDSPLHF
TRBV18	TRBJ2-5	CASATTGNQETQYF
TRBV6-1	TRBJ2-7	CASSSEGPVYEQYF
TRBV29-1	TRBJ2-3	CSVVDSYTDTQYF
TRBV4-1	TRBJ1-1	CASSQRTGTGVGTEAFF
TRBV20-1	TRBJ2-3	CSAGGGGTQYF